This T cell receptor beta chain is drawn from a study of CD8+ T cells in alopecia areata. Deletions cut 7 bases from V and 0 bases from J, with 10 bases between. Germline V gives CDR1 SGDLS, CDR2 YYNGEE. The CDR3 consists of 14 residues. The treatment: oral pan-JAK inhibitor, 5-10 mg twice daily. Once RNA had been extracted, it was reverse transcribed into cDNA to act as the sequencing template. Clones were read by immunoSEQ multiplex PCR, and TCRdb kept only the in-frame ones, dropping some. The top ten clones hold about 0.93% of a sample with a few hundred thousand clones, 45% to 70% of them seen once.

The source is a human donor with alopecia areata. The specimen was CD4+ T cells sorted from blood, collected at roughly week 52, from a patient treated with tofacitinib. The V and J genes are TRBV9 and TRBJ2-2; D unresolved. DNA for the CDR3: TGTGCCAGCTCACTGGGCCCGAACACCGGGGAGCTGTTTTTT. Its translation: CASSLGPNTGELFF.